These 24 T cell receptor beta chains came from one sample sequenced in a study of T cell repertoires in cytomegalovirus infection. Each CDR3 protein gets one entry after TCRdb re-called the reads with MiXCR. Here the sample spans approximately 390,000 distinct CDR3 sequences, about 35% being singletons. Their antigens remain unidentified. Sequenced material: cultured PBMCs, taken from culture after CMV antigen stimulation. Source of these receptors: a human donor in good health (CMV status not recorded). Some clones in this sample may be carry-over from other donors' samples.

The chain is built from TRBV20-1 and TRBJ2-5, with no clear D. This CDR3 contains 15 residues. V was trimmed by 3 bases and J by 0 bases, leaving 14 bases between them. CDR1 is DFQATT and CDR2 is SNEGSKA in the germline V gene (reference sequence). CDR3 residues: CSARPVAEDQETQYF. Here the CDR3 DNA reads TGCAGTGCTAGGCCGGTAGCCGAGGACCAAGAGACCCAGTACTTC.

The rearrangement joins TRBV7-2 to TRBJ2-5; 7 nucleotides line up with TRBD2. In germline, CDR1 is SGHTA, CDR2 FQGNSA. The V and J ends lost 5 bases and 2 bases, in that order; junction bases with no gene match: 8. The length of the CDR3 is 15 residues. CDR3 sequence: CASSRRSSGQETQYF. In DNA, the CDR3 is TGTGCCAGCAGCCGCCGTTCTAGCGGACAAGAGACCCAGTACTTC.

This clonotype was picked up a small number of times. This rearrangement joins TRBV7-6 to TRBJ2-7; D might be TRBD2 (6 bases). The CDR3 sequence is 14 residues long. CDR1 is SGHVS, CDR2 FNYEAQ, per germline. V was pared by 1 base and J by 3 bases, with 10 bases between. This CDR3 is CASSLGSGGYEQYV. CDR3 coding DNA: TGTGCCAGCAGCTTAGGGTCCGGGGGCTACGAGCAGTACGTC.

This clonotype was observed a handful of times. The chain links TRBV12-3 or TRBV12-4 to TRBJ2-1, with 8 positions matching TRBD2. The CDR3 totals 15 residues. J lost 6 bases, V lost 5 bases, and 9 bases had no gene match. Here the CDR3 DNA reads TGTGCCAGCAGTACGGGAGTAGCGGGATCCAATGAGCAGTTCTTC. It is translated as CASSTGVAGSNEQFF.

This clonotype was seen a handful of times. This chain uses TRBV7-9 with TRBJ1-1; D perhaps matches TRBD1 (6 bases). V was pared by 2 bases and J by 3 bases, with 19 bases between. The germline CDR1 and CDR2 sequences are SEHNR and FQNEAQ (reference sequence). The CDR3 length is 17 residues. The CDR3 DNA follows: TGTGCCAGCAGCTTATCCAAGAGGACAGATTATCACACTGAAGCTTTCTTT. It codes for CASSLSKRTDYHTEAFF.

Only a few counts were recorded for this clonotype. The chain has TRBV24-1 and TRBJ2-2; possibly TRBD1 for D (6 bases). Trimming shortened V by 4 bases and J by 7 bases, and 12 bases separated the two germline ends. This CDR3 region has 14 residues. Per germline, CDR1 KGHDR and CDR2 SFDVKD. The CDR3 loop reads CATSEQGRHGELFF. The CDR3 DNA reads TGTGCCACCAGTGAACAGGGACGACACGGGGAGCTGTTTTTT.

In its sample, this clonotype was seen a few times. The genes are TRBV4-1 and TRBJ2-7; the D gene is possibly TRBD1 (7 bases). The CDR3 consists of 14 residues. CDR1 and CDR2 (germline): MGHRA, YSYEKL. V was pared by 6 bases and J by 5 bases, with 17 bases between. The CDR3 DNA reads TGCGCCAGCAGTCCGATGGCAGGGGGGCACGAGCAGTACTTC. Encoded protein: CASSPMAGGHEQYF.

The CDR3 DNA reads TGCAGTGCTAGAAACGACAGAATTAGGTCACCCCTCCACTTT. Translation: CSARNDRIRSPLHF. This chain joins TRBV20-1 and TRBJ1-6; D is perhaps TRBD1 (5 bases). Trimming took 2 bases from V and 10 from J, leaving 15 bases between them. The CDR3 runs to 14 residues. Germline loops: CDR1 DFQATT, CDR2 SNEGSKA (reference sequence).

The chain has TRBV19 and TRBJ2-1, with 10 bases matching TRBD2. CDR3 size: 14 residues. The V segment lost 9 bases and the J segment 7 bases; nucleotides outside the gene matches: 9. Germline CDR1 and CDR2: LNHDA and SQIVND (reference sequence). The CDR3 DNA follows: TGTGCCAGCGGCAGCGGGAGGGCCATGAATGAGCAGTTCTTC. Translation gives CASGSGRAMNEQFF. The full variable domain, completed using reference TRBV19 and TRBJ2-1, is DGGITQSPKYLFRKEGQNVTLSCEQNLNHDAMYWYRQDPGQGLRLIYYSQIVNDFQKGDIAEGYSVSREKKESFPLTVTSAQKNPTAFYLCASGSGRAMNEQFFGPGTRLTVL.

The chain combines TRBV6-6 with TRBJ1-5; D may be TRBD1 (6 bases). Trimming cost V 6 bases and J 8 bases, with 17 bases left between them. This CDR3 is 14 amino acids long. Germline loops: CDR1 MNHNY, CDR2 SVGAGI (reference sequence). CDR3 protein: CASRTDRLREPQHF. CDR3 coding DNA: TGTGCCAGCAGAACAGACAGGTTAAGAGAGCCCCAGCATTTT.

The chain combines TRBV10-2 with TRBJ1-5; 9 positions match TRBD1. J lost 2 bases, V lost 6 bases, and 8 bases had no gene match. This CDR3 comprises 16 residues. Germline V gene lookup returns CDR1 WSHSY and CDR2 SAAADI. CDR3 sequence: CASSLGQGQGNQPQHF. The DNA of the CDR3 is TGCGCCAGCAGCCTCGGACAGGGGCAGGGCAATCAGCCCCAGCATTTT.

The V gene is TRBV4-1, the J gene TRBJ2-2; unclear D gene. V lost 0 bases and J 4 bases, leaving 6 bases between the germline ends. Germline CDR1 MGHRA, CDR2 YSYEKL. The CDR3 has 14 residues. This chain's CDR3 is CASSQDYGTGELFF. The CDR3 coding sequence is TGCGCCAGCAGCCAAGATTACGGCACCGGGGAGCTGTTTTTT.

This clonotype occurred a few times. The genes are TRBV6-2 or TRBV6-3 and TRBJ1-2, with TRBD1 matching over 9 bases. The length of the CDR3 is 14 residues. Germline CDR1 reads MNHEY; CDR2 reads SVGEGT. J lost 8 bases, V lost 5 bases, and 9 bases had no gene match. The CDR3, as DNA: TGTGCCAGCAGTACCCGGACAGGGGCAATCGGCTACACCTTC. Translation gives CASSTRTGAIGYTF.

The chain couples TRBV7-8 to TRBJ2-7, with D perhaps given as TRBD1 or TRBD2 (5 bases each). CDR1 is SGHVS, CDR2 FQNEAQ, per germline. This CDR3 comprises 12 residues. The germline V and J ends were trimmed by 5 bases and 5 bases, with 10 bases remaining between them. The CDR3 DNA is TGTGCCAGCAGCCCCGGGACGGACGAGCAGTACGTC. Protein: CASSPGTDEQYV.

The chain uses TRBV25-1 and TRBJ1-1; D is unresolved. V lost 2 bases and J lost 4, with 14 bases in between. The CDR3 sequence is 15 residues long. Germline V CDR1 and CDR2: MGHDK, SYGVNS. In DNA, the CDR3 is TGTGCCAGCAGTGAACATGGGGATGGAGGCACTGAAGCTTTCTTT. Protein sequence: CASSEHGDGGTEAFF.

This chain connects TRBV7-9 to TRBJ1-5; 12 bases line up with TRBD1. V gave up 1 base and J gave up 7 bases; unmatched junction bases: 14. The CDR3 is 19 amino acids. Germline assignment: CDR1 SEHNR and CDR2 FQNEAQ (reference sequence). The CDR3 nucleotides read TGTGCCAGCAGCTTAGTAGTGGGGCCGGGACAGGGGGCAAGGCAGCCCCAGCATTTT. Translation gives CASSLVVGPGQGARQPQHF.

This clonotype was observed a handful of times. The chain carries TRBV12-3 or TRBV12-4 and TRBJ2-1; 8 bases line up with TRBD2. This CDR3 has 15 residues. Trimming cost V 5 bases and J 7 bases; bases outside gene matches: 10. For the CDR3, the DNA is TGTGCCAGCAGTAGAGAAGGGACTAGGCTTAATGAGCAGTTCTTC. Encoded protein: CASSREGTRLNEQFF.

The chain joins TRBV7-6 to TRBJ2-7; D might be TRBD1 or TRBD2, each matching 6 bases. Trimming pared 4 bases from V and 6 bases from J, leaving 13 bases between. CDR3 length: 13 amino acids. The V gene's germline CDR1 is SGHVS and CDR2 FNYEAQ. CDR3 in DNA: TGTGCCAGCAGCTCTTTTGGGGGGCCCGAGCAGTACTTC. Its protein product is CASSSFGGPEQYF.

The V call is TRBV11-2, the J call TRBJ1-2, with 10 bases that match TRBD1. CDR1 is SGHAT and CDR2 is FQNNGV in the germline V gene. V lost 4 bases, J lost 4 bases, and 15 bases stayed unmatched. The CDR3 contains 18 residues. CDR3 coding DNA: TGTGCCAGCAGCTCAGCACCAAAAAGGACAGGGGGTACCTATGGCTACACCTTC. It yields the protein CASSSAPKRTGGTYGYTF.

The CDR3 region has the DNA TGTGCCAGCGGTCGGAGGGGGCGGGACACTGAAGCTTTCTTT. Translating it yields CASGRRGRDTEAFF. V gene TRBV6-8 combines with J gene TRBJ1-1; 7 bases fit TRBD1. This CDR3 region has 14 residues. V dropped 8 bases and J dropped 3; count of bases not matched to a gene: 9. Per germline, CDR1 MNHGY and CDR2 SAAAGT.

The chain recombines TRBV19 with TRBJ2-4; weak D call: TRBD2 (5 bases). Trimming removed 5 bases at V and 9 bases at J, with 17 bases between. Germline-derived CDR1 and CDR2 are LNHDA and SQIVND (reference sequence). CDR3 length: 14 residues. CDR3 residues: CASSSRTGMGIQYF. The CDR3 coding sequence is TGTGCCAGTAGTTCCAGGACCGGGATGGGCATTCAGTACTTC.

Only a few counts were recorded for this clonotype. The V gene is TRBV7-2, the J gene TRBJ1-2, with 10 bases lining up with TRBD1. The V gene's germline CDR1 is SGHTA and CDR2 FQGNSA. J lost 1 base, V lost 6 bases, and 5 bases had no gene match. CDR3 length equals 15 residues. CDR3 in amino acids: CASSRDRGNNYGYTF. The CDR3 region has the DNA TGTGCCAGCAGTAGGGACAGGGGAAATAACTATGGCTACACCTTC. Drawing the rest from reference TRBV7-2 and TRBJ1-2, the complete variable domain is GAGVSQSPSNKVTEKGKDVELRCDPISGHTALYWYRQSLGQGLEFLIYFQGNSAPDKSGLPSDRFSAERTGGSVSTLTIQRTQQEDSAVYLCASSRDRGNNYGYTFGSGTRLTVV.

This clonotype was recorded at least ten times. The V gene is TRBV7-9, the J gene TRBJ2-4, with 9 positions matching TRBD2. Germline values: CDR1 SEHNR, CDR2 FQNEAQ (reference sequence). V was pared by 2 bases and J by 3 bases, with 14 bases of the junction left unmatched. This CDR3 region has 19 residues. CDR3 sequence (DNA): TGTGCCAGCAGCTTATGGAAGGCTAGCGGGATTCGCGACAAAAACATTCAGTACTTC. This sequence encodes CASSLWKASGIRDKNIQYF.

The rearrangement joins TRBV19 to TRBJ1-5, with D perhaps matching TRBD1 (5 bases). Deletions cut 9 bases from V and 0 bases from J, with 12 bases between. The CDR3 has 14 residues. Germline CDR1 and CDR2: LNHDA and SQIVND (reference sequence). The CDR3 region is CASMTDTSNQPQHF. Written as DNA, the CDR3 is TGTGCCAGCATGACAGATACTAGCAATCAGCCCCAGCATTTT. Based on the CDR3 plus reference TRBV19 and TRBJ1-5, the full variable domain is DGGITQSPKYLFRKEGQNVTLSCEQNLNHDAMYWYRQDPGQGLRLIYYSQIVNDFQKGDIAEGYSVSREKKESFPLTVTSAQKNPTAFYLCASMTDTSNQPQHFGDGTRLSIL.